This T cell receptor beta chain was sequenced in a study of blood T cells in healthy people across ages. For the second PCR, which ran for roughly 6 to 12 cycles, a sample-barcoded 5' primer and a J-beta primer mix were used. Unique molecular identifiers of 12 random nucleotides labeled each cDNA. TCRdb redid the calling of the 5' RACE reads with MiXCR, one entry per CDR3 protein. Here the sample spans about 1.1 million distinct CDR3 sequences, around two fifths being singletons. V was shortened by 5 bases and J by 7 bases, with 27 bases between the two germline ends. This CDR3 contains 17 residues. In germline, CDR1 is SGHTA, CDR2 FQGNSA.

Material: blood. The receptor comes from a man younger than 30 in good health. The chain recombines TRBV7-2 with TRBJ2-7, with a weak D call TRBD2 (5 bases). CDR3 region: CASSPKDRGEPNNEQYF. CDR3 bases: TGTGCCAGCAGCCCAAAGGACCGGGGTGAACCTAACAATGAGCAGTACTTC.